These 7 T cell receptor beta chains originate from one sample sequenced in a study of blood T cell repertoires in COVID-19. The data were produced by immunoSEQ multiplex PCR, yet TCRdb's version contains in-frame clones alone and is incomplete. The repertoire holds approximately 200,000 clones, with roughly four fifths as singletons. Input material: peripheral blood. The source is an elderly woman with COVID-19, enrolled during active disease.

The chain is built from TRBV4-1 and TRBJ1-5; maybe TRBD1 (6 bases). Germline V lookup: CDR1 MGHRA, CDR2 YSYEKL. The germline V and J ends were trimmed by 1 base and 6 bases, with 13 bases remaining between them. The CDR3 sequence is 15 residues long. The CDR3 loop is CASSQVEGGGQPQHF. CDR3 coding DNA: TGCGCCAGCAGCCAAGTAGAAGGGGGGGGTCAGCCCCAGCATTTT.

This chain's CDR3 is CASEVLRDRATKRPQHF. CDR3 DNA: TGTGCCAGCGAAGTACTAAGGGACAGGGCAACGAAAAGGCCCCAGCATTTT. J is TRBJ1-5 and V is TRBV11-3; 9 bases align to TRBD1. Germline V gene sequence: CDR1 SGHNT, CDR2 YENEEA. The CDR3 extends over 17 amino acids. The J segment lost 9 bases and the V segment lost 8 bases, leaving 20 bases of the junction unmatched.

V usage is TRBV3-1 (or the pseudogene TRBV3-2) and J usage is TRBJ1-1; 10 bases match TRBD1. The germline gives CDR1 LGHDT, CDR2 YNNKEL (reference sequence). This CDR3 region has 15 residues. The J segment lost 3 bases and the V segment lost 1 base, leaving 2 bases of the junction unmatched. CDR3 protein: CASSQGGTGDTEAFF. Written as DNA, the CDR3 is TGTGCCAGCAGCCAAGGGGGGACAGGGGACACTGAAGCTTTCTTT.

The rearrangement joins TRBV6-4 to TRBJ2-1; 9 bases match TRBD2. From germline, CDR1 is MRHNA and CDR2 SNTAGT. The V and J ends lost 10 bases and 0 bases, in that order; junction bases with no gene match: 7. The CDR3 has 15 residues. The CDR3 nucleotides read TGTGCCACCTCCCCTAGCGGGACCTCCTACAATGAGCAGTTCTTC. Translated: CATSPSGTSYNEQFF.

The V and J genes are TRBV19 and TRBJ1-2; 7 positions agree with TRBD1. Trimming cost V 4 bases and J 4 bases; bases outside gene matches: 12. Germline-derived CDR1 and CDR2 are LNHDA and SQIVND (reference sequence). This CDR3 has 16 amino acids. The DNA for the CDR3 is TGTGCCAGTAGTAGGGATGGGACAGTTAAATCCTATGGCTACACCTTC. This codes for CASSRDGTVKSYGYTF.

V is TRBV6-9 and J is TRBJ1-1; TRBD1 might be the D (5 bases). Trimming stripped 4 bases from V and 5 bases from J, with 17 bases between. The CDR3 has 15 residues. Germline CDR1 and CDR2: MNHGY and SVAAGI. This chain's CDR3 is CASSFPGGAGTEAFF. The CDR3 DNA is TGTGCCAGCAGTTTCCCGGGCGGGGCAGGGACTGAAGCTTTCTTT.

This chain uses TRBV6-5 with TRBJ1-4, with 8 bases that match TRBD1. The CDR3 sequence is 14 residues long. V shed 6 bases and J 0 bases; nucleotides not matched to a gene: 0. Germline values: CDR1 MNHEY, CDR2 SVGAGI. CDR3 sequence: CASRQGATNEKLFF. CDR3 sequence (DNA): TGTGCCAGCAGACAGGGGGCAACTAATGAAAAACTGTTTTTT.